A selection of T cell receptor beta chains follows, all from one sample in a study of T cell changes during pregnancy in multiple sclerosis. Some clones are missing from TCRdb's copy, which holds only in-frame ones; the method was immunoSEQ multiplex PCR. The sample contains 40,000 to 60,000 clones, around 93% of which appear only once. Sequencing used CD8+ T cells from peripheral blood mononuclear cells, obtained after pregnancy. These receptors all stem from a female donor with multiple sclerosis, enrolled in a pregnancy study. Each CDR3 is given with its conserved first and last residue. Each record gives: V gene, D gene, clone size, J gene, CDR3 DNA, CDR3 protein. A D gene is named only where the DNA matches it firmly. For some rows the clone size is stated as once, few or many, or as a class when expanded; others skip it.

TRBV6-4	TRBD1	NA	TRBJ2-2	TGTGCCAGCAGTGATAGGACAGGGGGCGACACCGGGGAGCTGTTTTTT	CASSDRTGGDTGELFF
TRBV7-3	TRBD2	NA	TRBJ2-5	TGTGCCAGCAGCTTCGGGGGGGATCGGGAGACCCAGTACTTC	CASSFGGDRETQYF
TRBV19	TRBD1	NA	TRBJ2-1	TGTGCCAGTAGGATCGGACAGGGGGATCACAATGAGCAGTTCTTC	CASRIGQGDHNEQFF
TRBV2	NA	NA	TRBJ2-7	TGTGCCTCACAGAACCGGGACTCGTCCCTCGAGCAGTACTTC	CASQNRDSSLEQYF
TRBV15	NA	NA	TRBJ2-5	TGTGCCACCAGCAGCCCCCGGGACATGGTGTTAGCGACCCAGTACTTC	CATSSPRDMVLATQYF
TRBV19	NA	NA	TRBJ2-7	TGTGCCAGTAGTGCCGGGGACAACGAGCAGTACTTC	CASSAGDNEQYF
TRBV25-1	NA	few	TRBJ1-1	TGTGCCAGCAGTGTCCAGGGCGATCTTACTGAAGCTTTCTTT	CASSVQGDLTEAFF
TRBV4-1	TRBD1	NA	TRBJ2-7	TGCGCCAGCAGCCAGGTAGACAGGGGCTACGAGCAGTACTTC	CASSQVDRGYEQYF
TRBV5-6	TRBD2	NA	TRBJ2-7	TGTGCCAGCAGCTGGCCCGGGACTAGCGGCTACGAGCAGTACTTC	CASSWPGTSGYEQYF
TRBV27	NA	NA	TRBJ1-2	TGTGCCAGCAGTCCCGGGGTCGTCTATGGCTACACCTTC	CASSPGVVYGYTF
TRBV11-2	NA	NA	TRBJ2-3	TGTGCCAGCAGCTTAGGGAGGGTACAGTATTTT	CASSLGRVQYF
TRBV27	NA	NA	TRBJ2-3	TGTGCCAGCAGTTTCCGTCAGGGCACAGATACGCAGTATTTT	CASSFRQGTDTQYF
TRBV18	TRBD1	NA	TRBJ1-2	TGTGCCAGCTCACCGACAGGGGTCGGCTACACCTTC	CASSPTGVGYTF
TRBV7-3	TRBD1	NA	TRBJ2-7	TGTGCCAGCAGCTTCGGGACAGGAGCCTACGAGCAGTACTTC	CASSFGTGAYEQYF
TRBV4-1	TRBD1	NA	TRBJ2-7	TGCGCCAGCAGCCAAGCTACCGGGACAGCCGACTACGAGCAGTACTTC	CASSQATGTADYEQYF
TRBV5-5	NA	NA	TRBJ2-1	TGTGCCAGCAGCTTGTGGGGAGAGGGTTCCTACAATGAGCAGTTCTTC	CASSLWGEGSYNEQFF
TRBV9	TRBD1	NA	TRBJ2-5	TGTGCCAGCAGCGTACAGGGGGAAGAGACCCAGTACTTC	CASSVQGEETQYF
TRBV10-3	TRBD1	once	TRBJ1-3	TGTGCCATCACCCCGGGACAGGAAGATAACACCATATATTTT	CAITPGQEDNTIYF
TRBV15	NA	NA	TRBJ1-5	TGTGCCACCAGCAGAGGTAGACTGAGGGAACAGCCCCAGCATTTT	CATSRGRLREQPQHF
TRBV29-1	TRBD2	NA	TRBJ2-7	TGCAGCGTTGGGGGGGGGTTGAGGAACGAGCAGTACTTC	CSVGGGLRNEQYF
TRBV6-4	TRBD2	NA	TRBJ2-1	TGTGCCAGCAGTGATACTAGCGGGGAGGGGAATGAGCAGTTCTTC	CASSDTSGEGNEQFF
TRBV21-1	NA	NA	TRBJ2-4	TGTGCCAGCAGCAAAGAAGGGGGAACTAACATTCAGTACTTC	CASSKEGGTNIQYF
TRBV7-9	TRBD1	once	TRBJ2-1	TGTGCCAGCAGTACCGGGACAGGGGGCGAGGATGAGCAGTTCTTC	CASSTGTGGEDEQFF
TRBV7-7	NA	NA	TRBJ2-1	TGTGCTAGCAGCCGGACTGCCACTAACTACAATGAGCAGTTCTTC	CASSRTATNYNEQFF
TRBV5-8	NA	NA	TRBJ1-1	TGTGCCAGCAGCTTGAGGGAGGCAGGCACTGAAGCTTTCTTT	CASSLREAGTEAFF
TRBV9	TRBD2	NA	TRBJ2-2	TGTGCCAGCAGCGTCGGGGGGGGGCTAACCGGGGAGCTGTTTTTT	CASSVGGGLTGELFF
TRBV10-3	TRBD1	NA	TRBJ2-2	TGTGCCATAGCGACAGGGGAAGCGAACACCGGGGAGCTGTTTTTT	CAIATGEANTGELFF
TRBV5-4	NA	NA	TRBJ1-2	TGTGCCAGCACAGGGAACTATGGCTACACCTTC	CASTGNYGYTF
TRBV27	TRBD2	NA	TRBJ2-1	TGTGCCAGCTCCTCCGGGGGGGCCTACAATGAGCAGTTCTTC	CASSSGGAYNEQFF
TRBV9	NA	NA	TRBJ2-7	TGTGCCAGCAGCAGCCGGGACTACGAGCAGTACTTC	CASSSRDYEQYF
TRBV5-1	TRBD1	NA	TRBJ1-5	TGCGCCAGCAGCTTGGAAGGGACAGGGGTTCAGCCCCAGCATTTT	CASSLEGTGVQPQHF
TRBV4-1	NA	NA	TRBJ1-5	TGCGCCAGCAGCCCCACTGTTAGCAATCAGCCCCAGCATTTT	CASSPTVSNQPQHF
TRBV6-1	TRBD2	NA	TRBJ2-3	TGTGCCAGCAGTGGGATTAGCGGGGCTCTCACAGATACGCAGTATTTT	CASSGISGALTDTQYF
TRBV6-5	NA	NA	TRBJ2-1	TGTGCCAGCAGTGATAGCGGCAATGAGCAGTTCTTC	CASSDSGNEQFF